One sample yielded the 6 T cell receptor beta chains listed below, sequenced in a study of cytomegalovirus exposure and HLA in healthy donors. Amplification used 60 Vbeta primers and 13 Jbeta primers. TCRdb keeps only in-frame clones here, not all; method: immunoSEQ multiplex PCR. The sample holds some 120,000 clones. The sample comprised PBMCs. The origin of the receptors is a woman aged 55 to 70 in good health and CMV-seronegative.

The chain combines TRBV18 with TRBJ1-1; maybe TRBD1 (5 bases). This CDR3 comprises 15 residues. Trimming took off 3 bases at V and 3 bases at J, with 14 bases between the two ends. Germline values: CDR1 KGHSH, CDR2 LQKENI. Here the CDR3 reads CASSPSAGGYTEAFF. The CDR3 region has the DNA TGTGCCAGCTCACCTTCCGCGGGGGGATACACTGAAGCTTTCTTT.

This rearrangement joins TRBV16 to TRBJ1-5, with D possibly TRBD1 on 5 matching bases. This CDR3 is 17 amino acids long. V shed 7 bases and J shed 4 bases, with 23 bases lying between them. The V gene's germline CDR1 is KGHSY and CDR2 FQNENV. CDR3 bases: TGTGCCAGCACCGCGGGGTCTGAGCGGGGCGGGAATCAGCCCCAGCATTTT. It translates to CASTAGSERGGNQPQHF.

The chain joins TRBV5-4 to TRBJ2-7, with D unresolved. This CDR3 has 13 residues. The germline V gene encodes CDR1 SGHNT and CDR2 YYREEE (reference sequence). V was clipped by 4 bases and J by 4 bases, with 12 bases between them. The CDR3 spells CASSPSLEYEQYF. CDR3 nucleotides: TGTGCCAGCAGCCCGTCCCTAGAGTACGAGCAGTACTTC. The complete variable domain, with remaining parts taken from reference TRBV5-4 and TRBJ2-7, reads ETGVTQSPTHLIKTRGQQVTLRCSSQSGHNTVSWYQQALGQGPQFIFQYYREEENGRGNFPPRFSGLQFPNYSSELNVNALELDDSALYLCASSPSLEYEQYFGPGTRLTVT.

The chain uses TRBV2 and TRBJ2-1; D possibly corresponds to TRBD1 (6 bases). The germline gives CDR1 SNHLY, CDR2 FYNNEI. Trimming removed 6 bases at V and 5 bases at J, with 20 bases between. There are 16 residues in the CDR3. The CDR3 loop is CASSSGQRTPNNEQFF. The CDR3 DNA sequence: TGTGCCAGCAGCTCCGGACAGCGAACACCTAACAATGAGCAGTTCTTC.

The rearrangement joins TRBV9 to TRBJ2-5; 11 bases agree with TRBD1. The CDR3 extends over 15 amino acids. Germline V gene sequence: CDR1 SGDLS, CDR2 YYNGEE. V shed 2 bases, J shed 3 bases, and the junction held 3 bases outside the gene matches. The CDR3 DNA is TGTGCCAGCAGCGTGGACAGGGGGCGCGAAGAGACCCAGTACTTC. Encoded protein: CASSVDRGREETQYF.

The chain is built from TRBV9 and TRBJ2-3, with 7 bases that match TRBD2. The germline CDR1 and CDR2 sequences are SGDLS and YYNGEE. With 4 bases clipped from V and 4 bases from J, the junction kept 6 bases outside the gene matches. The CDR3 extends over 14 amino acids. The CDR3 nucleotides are TGTGCCAGCAGCACCGGGACTAAGGCAGATACGCAGTATTTT. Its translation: CASSTGTKADTQYF.